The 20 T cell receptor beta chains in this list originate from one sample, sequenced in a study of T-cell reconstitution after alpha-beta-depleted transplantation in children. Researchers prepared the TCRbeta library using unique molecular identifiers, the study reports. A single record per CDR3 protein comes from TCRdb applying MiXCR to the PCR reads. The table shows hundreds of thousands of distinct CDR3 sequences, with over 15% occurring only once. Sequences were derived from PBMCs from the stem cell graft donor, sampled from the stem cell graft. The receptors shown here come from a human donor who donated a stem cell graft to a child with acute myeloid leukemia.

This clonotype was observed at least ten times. CDR3 DNA: TGTGCCAGTAGTATCCCGTCCAGCATTAGCAATCAGCCCCAGCATTTT. Amino acid sequence: CASSIPSSISNQPQHF. V usage is TRBV19 and J usage is TRBJ1-5; no reliable D call. Trimming shortened V by 3 bases and J by 0 bases, and 12 bases separated the two germline ends. This CDR3 has 16 amino acids. Germline assignment: CDR1 LNHDA and CDR2 SQIVND (reference sequence).

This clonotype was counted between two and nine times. The CDR3 region is CASSVAPGGQLQTQYF. CDR3 in DNA: TGTGCCAGCAGCGTAGCCCCAGGGGGTCAATTACAGACCCAGTACTTC. V usage is TRBV9 and J usage is TRBJ2-5; 7 bases align to TRBD1. The CDR3 spans 16 residues. Trimming at V came to 0 bases and at J to 6 bases, leaving 11 bases not matched to a gene. CDR1 and CDR2 from the germline V gene are SGDLS and YYNGEE.

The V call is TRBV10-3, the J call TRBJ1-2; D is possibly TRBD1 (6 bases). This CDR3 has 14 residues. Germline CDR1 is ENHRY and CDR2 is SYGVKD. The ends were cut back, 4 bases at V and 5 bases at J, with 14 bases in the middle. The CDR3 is CAISVGPGEYGYTF. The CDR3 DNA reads TGTGCCATCAGTGTAGGCCCAGGGGAGTATGGCTACACCTTC.

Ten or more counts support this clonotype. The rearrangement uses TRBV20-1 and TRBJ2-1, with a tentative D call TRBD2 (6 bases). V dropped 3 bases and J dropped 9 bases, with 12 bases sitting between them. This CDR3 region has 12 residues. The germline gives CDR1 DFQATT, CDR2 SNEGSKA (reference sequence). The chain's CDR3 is CSASRGLGEQFF. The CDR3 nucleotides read TGCAGTGCTAGTAGGGGACTGGGTGAGCAGTTCTTC.

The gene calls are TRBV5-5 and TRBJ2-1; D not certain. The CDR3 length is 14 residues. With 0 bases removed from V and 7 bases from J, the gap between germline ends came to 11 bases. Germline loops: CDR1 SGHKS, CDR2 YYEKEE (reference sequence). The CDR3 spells CASSLEQGWNEQFF. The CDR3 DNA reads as TGTGCCAGCAGCTTGGAGCAAGGATGGAATGAGCAGTTCTTC.

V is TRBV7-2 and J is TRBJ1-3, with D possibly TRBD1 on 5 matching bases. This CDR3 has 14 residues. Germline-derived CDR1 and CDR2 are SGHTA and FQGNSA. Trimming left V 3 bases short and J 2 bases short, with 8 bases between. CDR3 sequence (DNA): TGTGCCAGCAGCTTCCAGGGCCCTGGAAACACCATATATTTT. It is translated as CASSFQGPGNTIYF.

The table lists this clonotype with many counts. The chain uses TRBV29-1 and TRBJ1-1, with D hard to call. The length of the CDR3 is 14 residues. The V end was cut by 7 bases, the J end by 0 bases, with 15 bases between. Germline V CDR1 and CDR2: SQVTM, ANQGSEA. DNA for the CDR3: TGCAGCGCTCCGGGAGACCGGATGAACACTGAAGCTTTCTTT. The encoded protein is CSAPGDRMNTEAFF.

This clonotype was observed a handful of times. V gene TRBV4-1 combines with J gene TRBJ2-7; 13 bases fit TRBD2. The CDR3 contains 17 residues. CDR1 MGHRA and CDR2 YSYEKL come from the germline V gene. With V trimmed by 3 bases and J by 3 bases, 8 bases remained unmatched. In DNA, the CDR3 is TGCGCCAGCAGCCATTTCGGGACTAGCGGGAATTTCTACGAGCAGTACTTC. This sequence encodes CASSHFGTSGNFYEQYF.

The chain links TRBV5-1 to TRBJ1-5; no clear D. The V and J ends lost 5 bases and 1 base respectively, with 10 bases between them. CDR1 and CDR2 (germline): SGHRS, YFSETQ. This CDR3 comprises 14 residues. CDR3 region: CASREDLSNQPQHF. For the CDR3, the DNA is TGCGCCAGCAGGGAGGACCTCAGCAATCAGCCCCAGCATTTT.

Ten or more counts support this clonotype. In DNA form, the CDR3 reads TGTGCCAGCAGTTTATTTGGGACAGGTGATCCTAACTATGGCTACACCTTC. Translated, it gives CASSLFGTGDPNYGYTF. The J gene is TRBJ1-2, the V gene TRBV12-3 or TRBV12-4; 8 bases line up with TRBD1. This CDR3 is 17 amino acids long. J gave up 0 bases and V 2 bases, and 8 bases lay outside the gene matches.

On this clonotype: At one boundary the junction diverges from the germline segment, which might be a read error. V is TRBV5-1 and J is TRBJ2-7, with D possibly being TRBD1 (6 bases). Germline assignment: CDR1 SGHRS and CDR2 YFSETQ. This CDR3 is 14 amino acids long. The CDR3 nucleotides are TGCGCCAGCAGCTTGGATGGACAGATCTACGCGCAGTACTTC. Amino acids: CASSLDGQIYAQYF.

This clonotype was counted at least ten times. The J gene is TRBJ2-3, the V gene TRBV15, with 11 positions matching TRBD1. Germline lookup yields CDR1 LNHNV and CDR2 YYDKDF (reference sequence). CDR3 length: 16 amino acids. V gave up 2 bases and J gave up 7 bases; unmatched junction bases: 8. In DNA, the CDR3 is TGTGCCACCAGCAGAACCCCGGGACAGGGGGAGAATACGCAGTATTTT. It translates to CATSRTPGQGENTQYF.

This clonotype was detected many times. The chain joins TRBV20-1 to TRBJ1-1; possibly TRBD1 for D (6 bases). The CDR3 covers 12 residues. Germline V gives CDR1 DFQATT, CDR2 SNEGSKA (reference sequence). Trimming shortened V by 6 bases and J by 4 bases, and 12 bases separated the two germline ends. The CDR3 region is CSAARGVTEAFF. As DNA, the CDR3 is TGCAGTGCCGCGAGGGGGGTCACTGAAGCTTTCTTT.

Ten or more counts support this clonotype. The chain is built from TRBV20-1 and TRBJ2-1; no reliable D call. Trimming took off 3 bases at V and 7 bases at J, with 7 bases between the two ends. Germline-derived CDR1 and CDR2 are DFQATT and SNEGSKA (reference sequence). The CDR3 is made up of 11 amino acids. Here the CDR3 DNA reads TGCAGTGCTAGGGAAGGGAATGAGCAGTTCTTC. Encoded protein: CSAREGNEQFF.

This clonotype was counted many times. The CDR3 nucleotides read TGTGCCACCAGTGATTCGGCACAGATTTATGGCTACACCTTC. Translating it yields CATSDSAQIYGYTF. This sequence joins TRBV24-1 and TRBJ1-2; D unresolved. This CDR3 has 14 residues. Per the germline V gene, CDR1 is KGHDR and CDR2 is SFDVKD. With 2 bases removed from V and 5 bases from J, the gap between germline ends came to 11 bases.

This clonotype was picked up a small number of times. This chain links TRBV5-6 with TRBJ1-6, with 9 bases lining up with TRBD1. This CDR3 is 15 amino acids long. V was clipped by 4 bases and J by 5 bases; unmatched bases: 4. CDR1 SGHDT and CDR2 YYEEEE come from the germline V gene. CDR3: CASSPGTGHNSPLHF. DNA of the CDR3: TGTGCCAGCAGCCCCGGGACAGGGCATAATTCACCCCTCCACTTT.

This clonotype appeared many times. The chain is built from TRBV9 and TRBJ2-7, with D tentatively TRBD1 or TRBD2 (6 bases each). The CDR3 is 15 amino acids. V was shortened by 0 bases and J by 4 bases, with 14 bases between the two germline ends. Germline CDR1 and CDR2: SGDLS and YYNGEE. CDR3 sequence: CASSVAGGHIYEQYF. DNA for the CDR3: TGTGCCAGCAGCGTAGCCGGGGGACACATATACGAGCAGTACTTC.

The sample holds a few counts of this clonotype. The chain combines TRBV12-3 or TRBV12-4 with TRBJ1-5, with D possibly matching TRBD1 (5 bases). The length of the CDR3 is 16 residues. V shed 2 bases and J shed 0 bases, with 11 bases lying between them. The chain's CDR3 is CASSLRRGHSNQPQHF. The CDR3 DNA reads TGTGCCAGCAGTTTACGGCGGGGCCATAGCAATCAGCCCCAGCATTTT.

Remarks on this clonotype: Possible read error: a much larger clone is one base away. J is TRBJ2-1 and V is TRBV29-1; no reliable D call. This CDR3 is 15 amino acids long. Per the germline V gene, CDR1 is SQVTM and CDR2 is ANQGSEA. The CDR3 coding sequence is TGCAGCGTTGGTACCCTATGGGGTAGCAACAATGACCAGTTCTTC. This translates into CSVGTLWGSNNDQFF.

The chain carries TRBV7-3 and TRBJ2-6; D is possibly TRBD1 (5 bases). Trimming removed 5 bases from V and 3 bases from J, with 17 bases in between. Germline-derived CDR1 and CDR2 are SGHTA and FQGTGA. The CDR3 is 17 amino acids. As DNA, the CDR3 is TGTGCCAGCAGCCGCCTACCCAGGGTTGGTGGGGCCAACGTCCTGACTTTC. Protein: CASSRLPRVGGANVLTF.